Presented here are 8 T cell receptor beta chains from one specimen sequenced in a study of OX40 agonist ivuxolimab in advanced cancers. Here immunoSEQ multiplex PCR was the method, and the copy in TCRdb shows in-frame clones only, minus some. The sample contains tens of thousands of clones, 75% to 85% of which appear only once. The source was CD4+ or CD8+ T cells sorted from blood, collected in a trial of the OX40 agonist ivuxolimab. The receptor source for this set is an adult with an advanced solid tumor such as melanoma, head and neck, liver or kidney cancer.

As DNA, the CDR3 is TGTGCCAGCAGTGAAATTCGGGGGACCATATATTTT. Protein sequence: CASSEIRGTIYF. The chain carries TRBV6-1 and TRBJ1-3; a possible D gene is TRBD1 (5 bases). The CDR3 consists of 12 residues. Germline V gene data show CDR1 as MNHNS and CDR2 as SASEGT. Deletions cut 2 bases from V and 10 bases from J, with 9 bases between.

The V gene is TRBV2, the J gene TRBJ2-3; unclear D gene. This CDR3 spans 14 amino acids. Germline CDR1 and CDR2: SNHLY and FYNNEI. The germline V and J ends were trimmed by 7 bases and 1 base, with 12 bases remaining between them. In nucleotides, the CDR3 is TGTGCCAGCATTAGGGTGGTCGGCACAGATACGCAGTATTTT. It encodes CASIRVVGTDTQYF.

The table lists this clone with a count of one. The V and J genes are TRBV6-6 and TRBJ2-5, with 7 positions matching TRBD2. This CDR3 spans 15 amino acids. Unmatched junction bases numbered 7, after V lost 5 bases and J lost 1 base. Per germline, CDR1 MNHNY and CDR2 SVGAGI (reference sequence). The CDR3 loop reads CASSGSGVFQETQYF. The CDR3 DNA reads TGTGCCAGCAGTGGGAGCGGGGTCTTCCAAGAGACCCAGTACTTC.

V and J are TRBV7-2 and TRBJ1-4; D ambiguous. This CDR3 is built from 13 residues. V shed 3 bases and J shed 8 bases, with 10 bases lying between them. Germline loops: CDR1 SGHTA, CDR2 FQGNSA. CDR3 nucleotide sequence: TGTGCCAGCAGCTTCGCGGGTGAGGAAAAACTGTTTTTT. This gives the protein CASSFAGEEKLFF. Full variable domain (remainder filled in from reference TRBV7-2 and TRBJ1-4): GAGVSQSPSNKVTEKGKDVELRCDPISGHTALYWYRQSLGQGLEFLIYFQGNSAPDKSGLPSDRFSAERTGGSVSTLTIQRTQQEDSAVYLCASSFAGEEKLFFGSGTQLSVL.

DNA of the CDR3: TGTGCCAGTAGTATAGACCCGGGACTAGCGGACAATGAGCAGTTCTTC. This codes for CASSIDPGLADNEQFF. The chain recombines TRBV19 with TRBJ2-1, with 11 bases aligning to TRBD2. V shed 0 bases and J 5 bases; nucleotides not matched to a gene: 3. Germline V CDR1 and CDR2: LNHDA, SQIVND (reference sequence). CDR3 length equals 16 residues.

The V and J genes are TRBV11-2 and TRBJ2-7, with TRBD2 as a possible D gene (8 bases). V lost 0 bases and J lost 0, with 15 bases in between. CDR1 and CDR2 from the germline V gene are SGHAT and FQNNGV. The CDR3 spans 17 residues. CDR3 coding DNA: TGTGCCAGCAGCTTAGATACGGGGGGGACAGTCTCCTACGAGCAGTACTTC. Translating it yields CASSLDTGGTVSYEQYF.

This chain uses TRBV19 with TRBJ1-1; possibly TRBD1 for D (6 bases). The CDR3 covers 13 residues. Germline V lookup: CDR1 LNHDA, CDR2 SQIVND (reference sequence). V lost 8 bases to trimming and J lost 2 bases, with 12 bases between them. The CDR3 protein is CASGQTFNTEAFF. The CDR3 DNA is TGTGCCAGTGGACAGACCTTTAACACTGAAGCTTTCTTT.

V gene TRBV28 combines with J gene TRBJ2-3, with TRBD2 matching 8 bases. J lost 5 bases, V lost 4 bases, and 8 bases had no gene match. The CDR3 totals 15 residues. Germline-derived CDR1 and CDR2 are MDHEN and SYDVKM. The CDR3: CASSSQRELVDTQYF. The CDR3 DNA sequence: TGTGCCAGCAGTTCTCAGCGGGAGCTTGTAGATACGCAGTATTTT.